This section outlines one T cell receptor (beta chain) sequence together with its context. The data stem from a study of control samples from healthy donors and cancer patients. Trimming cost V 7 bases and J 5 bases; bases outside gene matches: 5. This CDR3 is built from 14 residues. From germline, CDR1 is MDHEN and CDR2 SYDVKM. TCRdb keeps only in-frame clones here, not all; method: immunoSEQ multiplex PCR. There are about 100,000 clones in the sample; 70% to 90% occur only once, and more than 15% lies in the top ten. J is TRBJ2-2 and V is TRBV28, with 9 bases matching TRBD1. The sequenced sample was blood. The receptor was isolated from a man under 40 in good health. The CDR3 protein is CASKGTGRTGELFF. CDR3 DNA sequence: TGTGCCAGCAAGGGGACAGGGAGGACCGGGGAGCTGTTTTTT.